These 20 T cell receptor beta chains were sequenced from one sample in a study of blood T cell repertoires in COVID-19. Data came from immunoSEQ multiplex PCR; TCRdb stores just in-frame clones and leaves some out. Of 40,000 to 60,000 clones listed, 70% to 85% are singletons. Sample: peripheral blood. These receptors all come from a human donor in a cohort sampled during active COVID-19.

This clone turned up a few times. The rearrangement joins TRBV23-1 to TRBJ2-7, with 9 positions matching TRBD2. TRBV23-1 is flagged as an ORF with uncertain function. V was pared by 8 bases and J by 2 bases, with 10 bases of the junction left unmatched. CDR3 length: 15 amino acids. CDR3 nucleotide sequence: TGCGCCAGCCATCCAGGGCTAGCGGGACCCTACGAGCAGTACTTC. The encoded protein is CASHPGLAGPYEQYF.

As DNA, the CDR3 is TGTGCCAGCAGCGTAGTGGGCCAGGGGGCCTACAATGAGCAGTTCTTC. Protein: CASSVVGQGAYNEQFF. The chain is built from TRBV9 and TRBJ2-1, with 7 bases identical to TRBD1. This CDR3 is built from 16 residues. The germline gives CDR1 SGDLS, CDR2 YYNGEE. V shed 0 bases, J shed 2 bases, and the junction held 5 bases outside the gene matches.

V gene TRBV6-5 combines with J gene TRBJ1-1; 9 positions match TRBD1. The CDR3 sequence is 14 residues long. Germline V lookup: CDR1 MNHEY, CDR2 SVGAGI. Trimming removed 6 bases from V and 2 bases from J; junction bases left unmatched: 4. CDR3 nucleotides: TGTGCCAGCAGAGACACAGGGGGCAACACTGAAGCTTTCTTT. Protein product: CASRDTGGNTEAFF.

The rearrangement links TRBV21-1 to TRBJ2-7; the table's D call, TRBD1, was not checked against the DNA. TRBV21-1 is described as a pseudogene. This CDR3 has 16 residues. Written as DNA, the CDR3 is TGTGCCAGCAGCAAAGTAAAAGGGACAGACTCCTACGAGCAGTACTTC. Translated: CASSKVKGTDSYEQYF.

The CDR3 is CASSVQGGDGYTF. CDR3 DNA sequence: TGTGCCAGCAGTGTACAGGGAGGGGATGGCTACACCTTC. The chain links TRBV27 to TRBJ1-2, with TRBD1 as a possible D gene (6 bases). There are 13 residues in the CDR3. CDR1 MNHEY and CDR2 SMNVEV come from the germline V gene (reference sequence). V lost 5 bases, J lost 6 bases, and 13 bases lay in between.

The chain carries TRBV6-2 or TRBV6-3 and TRBJ1-1, with D maybe TRBD1 (6 bases). Germline V gene data show CDR1 as MNHEY and CDR2 as SVGEGT. V was cut by 2 bases and J by 0 bases, with 13 bases left in between. The CDR3 runs to 16 residues. CDR3 sequence: CASSYDRDNMNTEAFF. CDR3 coding DNA: TGTGCCAGCAGTTACGATCGGGACAACATGAACACTGAAGCTTTCTTT.

V and J are TRBV21-1 and TRBJ2-3; the table's D call TRBD1 went unverified against the DNA. TRBV21-1 is tagged as a pseudogene. The CDR3 is 17 residues long. CDR3 residues: CASSTRTGGDSTDTQYF. In DNA, the CDR3 is TGTGCCAGCAGCACTCGGACAGGTGGGGATAGCACAGATACGCAGTATTTT.

The chain combines TRBV4-1 with TRBJ1-4, with D possibly matching TRBD1 (5 bases). The V end was cut by 3 bases, the J end by 3 bases, with 14 bases between. The CDR3 covers 16 residues. CDR1 is MGHRA and CDR2 is YSYEKL in the germline V gene. The CDR3, as DNA: TGCGCCAGCAGCCACCAACAGGAGCCACCTAATGAAAAACTGTTTTTT. This encodes CASSHQQEPPNEKLFF.

In DNA, the CDR3 is TGCGCCAGCAGCCAAAGTGCGACAGGGGGGTCTGGAAACACCATATATTTT. It encodes CASSQSATGGSGNTIYF. The J gene is TRBJ1-3, the V gene TRBV4-3; 9 positions match TRBD1. Trimming cost V 2 bases and J 1 base; bases outside gene matches: 6. Germline CDR1 and CDR2: LGHNA and YSLEER. This CDR3 spans 17 amino acids.

This rearrangement joins TRBV10-1 to TRBJ2-7; 8 nucleotides agree with TRBD1. After removal of 6 bases from V and 1 base from J, the junction contained 8 bases not matched to a gene. Germline CDR1 WNHNN, CDR2 SYGVQD (reference sequence). This CDR3 is 15 amino acids long. CDR3 loop: CASSLRTGQSYEQYF. The CDR3 DNA reads TGCGCCAGCAGCCTCAGGACAGGGCAATCCTACGAGCAGTACTTC.

The CDR3 region is CAWSLQRNQPQHF. CDR3 nucleotide sequence: TGTGCCTGGAGCCTACAGAGAAATCAGCCCCAGCATTTT. This chain uses TRBV30 with TRBJ1-5; D gene ambiguous. The length of the CDR3 is 13 residues. CDR1 is GTSNPN and CDR2 is SVGIG in the germline V gene (reference sequence). V lost 3 bases and J 4 bases, leaving 10 bases between the germline ends.

This chain uses TRBV7-2 with TRBJ1-4; no reliable D call. CDR1 SGHTA and CDR2 FQGNSA come from the germline V gene. This CDR3 has 15 amino acids. Trimming shortened V by 1 base and J by 8 bases, and 14 bases separated the two germline ends. The CDR3 region is CASSLEGREYEKLFF. The DNA of the CDR3 is TGTGCCAGCAGCTTAGAAGGGAGGGAATACGAAAAACTGTTTTTT.

CDR3 protein: CASSPRTGPIAHQPQHF. In DNA, the CDR3 is TGTGCCAGCAGCCCGAGGACAGGCCCTATAGCGCATCAGCCCCAGCATTTT. This chain joins TRBV16 and TRBJ1-5, with TRBD1 matching over 7 bases. The ends lost 4 bases at V and 5 bases at J; junction bases unmatched: 14. The CDR3 sequence is 17 residues long. Germline V CDR1 and CDR2: KGHSY, FQNENV.

This rearrangement joins TRBV7-8 to TRBJ2-7; D is perhaps TRBD2 (6 bases). Per the germline V gene, CDR1 is SGHVS and CDR2 is FQNEAQ. Trimming shortened V by 5 bases and J by 6 bases, and 11 bases separated the two germline ends. This CDR3 is 12 amino acids long. For the CDR3, the DNA is TGTGCCAGCAGCCCCTGGGGAGGCGAGCAGTACTTC. This gives the protein CASSPWGGEQYF. Based on the CDR3 plus reference TRBV7-8 and TRBJ2-7, the full variable domain is GAGVSQSPRYKVAKRGQDVALRCDPISGHVSLFWYQQALGQGPEFLTYFQNEAQLDKSGLPSDRFFAERPEGSVSTLKIQRTQQEDSAVYLCASSPWGGEQYFGPGTRLTVT.

Written as DNA, the CDR3 is TGTGCCAGCAGCCACCGGACAGTAGTTAATGAAAAACTGTTTTTT. As protein: CASSHRTVVNEKLFF. The chain carries TRBV5-6 and TRBJ1-4, with D perhaps matching TRBD1 (6 bases). The V end lost 4 bases, the J end lost 4 bases, and 14 bases lay between the germline ends. The CDR3 totals 15 residues. Looked up from germline, CDR1 is SGHDT and CDR2 is YYEEEE.

CDR3 protein: CASSFPGQGTYNEQFF. The DNA for the CDR3 is TGCGCCAGCAGCTTTCCGGGACAGGGCACCTACAATGAGCAGTTCTTC. The chain has TRBV5-1 and TRBJ2-1; TRBD1 matches 9 bases. The CDR3 length is 16 residues. Germline CDR1 reads SGHRS; CDR2 reads YFSETQ. V gave up 2 bases and J gave up 2 bases; unmatched junction bases: 5.

This clone was detected ten times or more. The chain is built from TRBV3-1 (or the pseudogene TRBV3-2) and TRBJ2-7; TRBD1 agrees at 7 bases. Germline CDR1 LGHDT, CDR2 YNNKEL (reference sequence). The CDR3 length is 16 residues. After removal of 4 bases from V and 0 bases from J, the junction contained 9 bases not matched to a gene. The CDR3 reads CASSLQGIGSSYEQYF. The CDR3 region has the DNA TGTGCCAGCAGCCTACAGGGGATTGGGAGCTCCTACGAGCAGTACTTC.

This clone was detected only a few times. This chain uses TRBV28 with TRBJ1-2; no definite D call. There are 15 residues in the CDR3. Germline CDR1 is MDHEN and CDR2 is SYDVKM. V was clipped by 2 bases and J by 4 bases, with 14 bases between them. In nucleotides, the CDR3 is TGTGCCAGCAGTTTAGAATGGCAGGCCCCCTATGGCTACACCTTC. Amino acids: CASSLEWQAPYGYTF.

The table lists this clone with a few counts. This chain joins TRBV6-2 or TRBV6-3 and TRBJ2-3, with 9 bases aligning to TRBD2. Trimming cost V 2 bases and J 2 bases; bases outside gene matches: 11. This CDR3 region has 18 residues. Germline V gene lookup returns CDR1 MNHEY and CDR2 SVGEGT. The CDR3: CASSYGWETSGFTDTQYF. The CDR3 DNA reads as TGTGCCAGCAGTTACGGGTGGGAGACTAGCGGATTCACAGATACGCAGTATTTT.

V usage is TRBV28 and J usage is TRBJ1-4; the match to TRBD1 covers 7 bases. CDR3 length: 16 amino acids. Germline V gene lookup returns CDR1 MDHEN and CDR2 SYDVKM. After removal of 3 bases from V and 1 base from J, the junction contained 5 bases not matched to a gene. The CDR3 sequence is CASSFTGVLTNEKLFF. The CDR3 nucleotides read TGTGCCAGCAGTTTTACAGGGGTTTTAACTAATGAAAAACTGTTTTTT.